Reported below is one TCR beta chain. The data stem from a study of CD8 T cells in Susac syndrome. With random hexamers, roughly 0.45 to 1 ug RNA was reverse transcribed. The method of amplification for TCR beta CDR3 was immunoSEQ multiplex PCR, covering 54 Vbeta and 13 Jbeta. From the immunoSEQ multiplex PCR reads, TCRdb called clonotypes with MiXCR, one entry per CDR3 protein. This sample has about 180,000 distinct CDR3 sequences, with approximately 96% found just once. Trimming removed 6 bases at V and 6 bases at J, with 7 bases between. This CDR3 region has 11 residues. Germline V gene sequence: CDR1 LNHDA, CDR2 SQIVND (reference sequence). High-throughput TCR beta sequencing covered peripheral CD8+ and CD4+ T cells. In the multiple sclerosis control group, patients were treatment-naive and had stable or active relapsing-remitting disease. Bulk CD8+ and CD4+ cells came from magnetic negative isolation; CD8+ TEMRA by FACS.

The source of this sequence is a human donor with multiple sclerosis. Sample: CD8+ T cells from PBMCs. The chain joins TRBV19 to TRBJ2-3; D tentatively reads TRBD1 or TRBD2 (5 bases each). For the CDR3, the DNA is TGTGCCAGTAGGGGGGTCGATACGCAGTATTTT. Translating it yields CASRGVDTQYF.